This TCR beta chain originates from a study of blood T cell repertoires in COVID-19. V lost 5 bases and J 4 bases, leaving 12 bases between the germline ends. The CDR3 runs to 13 residues. Germline-derived CDR1 and CDR2 are SGHRS and YFSETQ. Original handling: Using reference gene primer amplification, nucleated cell counts were estimated. The repertoire was sequenced with immunoSEQ multiplex PCR; TCRdb's copy has only in-frame clones and lacks some. V and J calls and clone size are those listed in that table; D and trimming were worked out from the DNA. The sample consists of approximately 88,000 clones, 60% to 85% of them appearing once.

The rearrangement uses TRBV5-1 and TRBJ1-2; unclear D gene. This sequence was found in a human donor in a cohort sampled during active COVID-19. Material for sequencing was peripheral blood. The CDR3 DNA reads as TGCGCCAGCAGTCTAGACGGCTCCTATGGCTACACCTTC. This codes for CASSLDGSYGYTF.